Listed below are T cell receptor beta chains from one sample, sequenced in a study of T cells in Graves' hyperthyroidism and ophthalmopathy. TCRdb used MiXCR to reprocess the multiplex PCR reads, holding one entry per CDR3 protein. The table lists hundreds of thousands of distinct CDR3 sequences, approximately 20% of them singletons. Material for sequencing was blood. The receptors were sampled from a man younger than 40 with Graves' ophthalmopathy. Each CDR3 is given with its conserved first and last residue. The D gene is left open where the match is weak. The size field is filled for only some rows; it gives once, few, many or a size class.

clone_size	d_call	v_call	j_call	cdr3_nt	cdr3_aa
once	-	TRBV19	TRBJ1-4	TGTGCCAGTAGGCAACCGGTTGTTGGAGAAAAACTGTTTTTT	CASRQPVVGEKLFF
many	TRBD1	TRBV9	TRBJ1-1	TGTGCCAGCAGCGCTCCGGGACAGGGTCAGAACACTGAAGCTTTCTTT	CASSAPGQGQNTEAFF
many	-	TRBV28	TRBJ1-1	TGTGCCACCGGTCTAATTGTGGGGAACACTGAAGCTTTCTTT	CATGLIVGNTEAFF
many	-	TRBV11-3	TRBJ2-7	TGTGCCAGCAGCTTACGTCAGGCCACCGACGAGCAGTACTTC	CASSLRQATDEQYF
-	-	TRBV7-7	TRBJ2-1	TGTGCTAGCAGCTTAGGAAGTACGGTAGCGGTGAATGAGCAGTTCTTC	CASSLGSTVAVNEQFF
few	-	TRBV3-1	TRBJ1-4	TGTGCCAGCAGCCCAGGGAGGGGTCGATCTAATGAAAAACTGTTTTTT	CASSPGRGRSNEKLFF
-	-	TRBV12-3/TRBV12-4	TRBJ1-4	TGTGCCAGCAGTTTAGATCGGGGCAGCCTTTATGAAAAACTGTTTTTT	CASSLDRGSLYEKLFF
few	-	TRBV5-1	TRBJ2-4	TGCGCCAGCAGCTTGGGTCATAGCATGGCCAAAAACATTCAGTACTTC	CASSLGHSMAKNIQYF
few	-	TRBV6-2/TRBV6-3	TRBJ2-2	TGTGCCAGCAGTCATGGAGGCGGGGAGCTGTTTTTT	CASSHGGGELFF
-	TRBD2	TRBV4-2	TRBJ2-7	TGTGCCAGCAGCCAGGACGGACTAGCGGGAGCCAAGAGCTCCTACGAGCAGTACTTC	CASSQDGLAGAKSSYEQYF
many	TRBD1	TRBV2	TRBJ2-3	TGTGCCAGCAGAACCGGGACAGGGAAGAGGTCGCAGTATTTT	CASRTGTGKRSQYF
-	-	TRBV2	TRBJ1-5	TGTGCCAGCAGTGAAAGGCCAGGCAATCAGCCCCAGCATTTT	CASSERPGNQPQHF
-	-	TRBV9	TRBJ2-1	TGTGCCAGCAGCGTCAGGGACAATGAGCAGTTCTTC	CASSVRDNEQFF
-	-	TRBV30	TRBJ2-2	TGTGCCTGGAGTAAAACTAGTAGCACCGGGGAGCTGTTTTTT	CAWSKTSSTGELFF
-	-	TRBV5-1	TRBJ2-3	TGCGCCAGCAGCGTCCAGGGACTGACAGATACGCAGTATTTT	CASSVQGLTDTQYF
-	TRBD2	TRBV28	TRBJ2-3	TGTGCCAGCAGTTTATCCGGACTAGCGGGGAGCACAGATACGCAGTATTTT	CASSLSGLAGSTDTQYF
-	-	TRBV27	TRBJ2-2	TGTGCCAGCAGCTGGACTCGTTCGTCCGGGGAGCTGTTTTTT	CASSWTRSSGELFF
many	TRBD1	TRBV27	TRBJ2-2	TGTGCCAGCAGTCACAGGGGGAGGAGTCCCGGGGAGCTGTTTTTT	CASSHRGRSPGELFF
-	TRBD2	TRBV7-7	TRBJ2-5	TGTGCTAGCAGCCCGGCCCCGACTAGCGGACAAGAGACCCAGTACTTC	CASSPAPTSGQETQYF
many	-	TRBV7-3	TRBJ1-1	TGTGCCAGCAGCTTAACGAGGAACACTGAAGCTTTCTTT	CASSLTRNTEAFF
many	-	TRBV6-1	TRBJ1-2	TGTGCCAGCAGTGGTTCGGCGGGTGGCTATGGCTACACCTTC	CASSGSAGGYGYTF
-	-	TRBV28	TRBJ2-7	TGTGCCAGCAGTTTGGGGGCCGACAATGAGCAGTACTTC	CASSLGADNEQYF
many	TRBD1	TRBV11-1	TRBJ1-1	TGTGCCAGCAGCCTCACAGGGGTCACTGAAGCTTTCTTT	CASSLTGVTEAFF
many	-	TRBV2	TRBJ2-7	TGTGCCAGCAGCCAAGGAGTATCGGGCGAGCAGTACTTC	CASSQGVSGEQYF
-	-	TRBV28	TRBJ1-2	TGTGCCAGCCTCTCCCAGTGGGAGGGTCGGCTTTCTGATGGCTACACCTTC	CASLSQWEGRLSDGYTF
many	-	TRBV11-2	TRBJ2-7	TGTGCCAGCAGCTTAGGGGGTATCTCCTACGAGCAGTACTTC	CASSLGGISYEQYF
many	-	TRBV20-1	TRBJ2-7	TGCAGTGCTTCACAGGGACCCTACGAGCAGTACTTC	CSASQGPYEQYF
few	TRBD2	TRBV2	TRBJ2-7	TGTGCCAGCGGGCTAGACGGGAGGGGTGAGCAGTACTTC	CASGLDGRGEQYF
few	TRBD2	TRBV7-9	TRBJ2-1	TGTGCCAGCAGCTTAGGACTAGCGGGAGGCCAGTCGGATGAGCAGTTCTTC	CASSLGLAGGQSDEQFF
many	TRBD2	TRBV10-3	TRBJ2-5	TGTGCCATCAGTGAGTCCGCCCTAGCGGGGGGAGAGACCCAGTACTTC	CAISESALAGGETQYF
-	-	TRBV5-6	TRBJ1-1	TGTGCCAGCAGTCCGCTCGGACACTTTGAAGCTTTCTTT	CASSPLGHFEAFF
few	TRBD1	TRBV12-3/TRBV12-4	TRBJ2-1	TGTGCCAGCAAAGGGACAGGGAACCATGAGCAGTTCTTC	CASKGTGNHEQFF
-	-	TRBV5-4	TRBJ2-1	TGTGCCAGCAGCTTGGGAGGTCGGACGGAGAATGAGCAGTTCTTC	CASSLGGRTENEQFF
many	-	TRBV2	TRBJ2-1	TGTGCCAGCAAGGGAGATAATCGGGTCAATGAGCAGTTCTTC	CASKGDNRVNEQFF
-	-	TRBV2	TRBJ2-2	TGTGCCAGCAGACCCGGAGGGGAGCTGTTTTTT	CASRPGGELFF
-	TRBD2	TRBV20-1	TRBJ2-7	TGCAGTGCTGGAACGACTAGCGGGACCGACGAGCAGTACTTC	CSAGTTSGTDEQYF
-	-	TRBV20-1	TRBJ2-7	TGCAGTGCGGAAACAGGGGCGGGGGAGCAGTACTTC	CSAETGAGEQYF
-	TRBD2	TRBV6-1	TRBJ2-7	TGTGCCAGCAGTGCTAGCGGAGTTATTTACAATGAGCAGTACTTC	CASSASGVIYNEQYF
many	TRBD2	TRBV24-1	TRBJ2-1	TGTGCCACCAGTGCCGCTCCACTAGCGGACTATTCCTACAATGAGCAGTTCTTC	CATSAAPLADYSYNEQFF
-	-	TRBV24-1	TRBJ2-5	TGTGCCACCAGTGATTCCCCCAGAGGGGCAGAGACCCAGTACTTC	CATSDSPRGAETQYF
few	-	TRBV7-9	TRBJ2-7	TGTGCCAGCAGCTTAGGGTATGGGCGGTCCTACGAGCAGTACTTC	CASSLGYGRSYEQYF
few	TRBD1	TRBV11-3	TRBJ1-1	TGTGCCAGCACTGGGGACAGGGAAGCTTTCTTT	CASTGDREAFF
few	-	TRBV3-1	TRBJ1-2	TGTGCCAGCAGCCAAGCTTCGCGGGGGGCACCTGGCTACACCTTC	CASSQASRGAPGYTF
few	-	TRBV20-1	TRBJ2-1	TGCAGTGCTAGGGGGCTAGGTGAGCAGTTCTTC	CSARGLGEQFF
-	TRBD2	TRBV27	TRBJ2-2	TGTGCCAGCAATAAAGCGGGAGGTCGTAGCGGGAAGCTGTTTTTT	CASNKAGGRSGKLFF
few	TRBD1	TRBV20-1	TRBJ1-4	TGCAGTGCTACGGACAGGGGGTTTGAAAAACTGTTTTTT	CSATDRGFEKLFF
-	-	TRBV13	TRBJ2-7	TGTGCCAGCAGCTTCCGGACGTTAAGCTCCTACGAGCAGTACTTC	CASSFRTLSSYEQYF
-	TRBD1	TRBV11-1	TRBJ1-1	TGTGCCAGCAGCTTGACGGGACAGCAAGCTTTCTTT	CASSLTGQQAFF
-	TRBD2	TRBV20-1	TRBJ2-3	TGCAGTGCTAGAGATATGAGCGGGAGGTCAGATACGCAGTATTTT	CSARDMSGRSDTQYF
many	-	TRBV18	TRBJ1-4	TGTGCCAGCTCACCCCGGGGGACTAATGAAAAACTGTTTTTT	CASSPRGTNEKLFF
-	TRBD2	TRBV9	TRBJ2-2	TGTGCCAGCAGCGGCCGACTAGCGGGAGACCCTATTTACGGGGAGCTGTTTTTT	CASSGRLAGDPIYGELFF
many	-	TRBV29-1	TRBJ1-1	TGCAGCGTTGCGGACTTGACTGAAGCTTTCTTT	CSVADLTEAFF
-	-	TRBV30	TRBJ2-5	TGTGCCTGGATCAAGAAGGGGGGCGGAGAGACCCAGTACTTC	CAWIKKGGGETQYF
few	-	TRBV24-1	TRBJ1-5	TGTGCCACCAGTGATTTACAGCGTAGCAATCAGCCCCAGCATTTT	CATSDLQRSNQPQHF
many	TRBD1	TRBV6-1	TRBJ2-7	TGTGCCAGCAGTGAACGGGACAGGGGGCTGTACGAGCAGTACTTC	CASSERDRGLYEQYF
many	-	TRBV11-3	TRBJ2-1	TGTGCCAGCAGCTTGTCGGGATACAATGAGCAGTTCTTC	CASSLSGYNEQFF
many	-	TRBV28	TRBJ1-6	TGTGCCAGCACCATCCTCTACCGGGGCAGCTCCTATAATTCACCCCTCCACTTT	CASTILYRGSSYNSPLHF
once	TRBD2	TRBV28	TRBJ2-3	TGTGCCAGCAGTTCAAAGACCCTACTAGCGGGAGGTCATACGCAGTATTTT	CASSSKTLLAGGHTQYF
-	-	TRBV29-1	TRBJ1-2	TGCAGCGCCGGAGATCTTGGTGGCTACACCTTC	CSAGDLGGYTF